This entry concerns a single TCR beta chain. Its cognate antigen has yet to be identified. Per-base qualities were not stored, and no clone one base away is much larger. The sample is drawn from a study of CD8 T cells in Susac syndrome (dated by TCRdb to about 2019). About the full investigation: Repertoire sequencing was used to test whether CD8+ T cell activation and differentiation in Susac syndrome was antigen driven.

RNA was extracted using the RNeasy kit, and about 0.45 to 1 ug of the RNA was reverse transcribed with random hexamers. The immunoSEQ multiplex PCR assay, which covers 54 Vbeta and 13 Jbeta segments, was used to amplify TCR beta CDR3 regions. Bias from PCR amplification was corrected by using a synthetic template baseline for primer optimization and for computational correction. The authors processed their data as follows. Reads were assigned to V, D and J genes according to IMGT and analyzed in immunoSEQ Analyzer, with only productive sequences retained. Clonality was computed as one minus Shannon entropy normalized by log2 of the number of productive unique sequences. Public and private clones were assessed among the 100 most prevalent clones of each patient and control. A clone was defined as Susac-specific if it was absent from the healthy and MS cohorts, from 950 to 1,300 published viral clones and from other ImmuneACCESS disease sequences. The public reads were reanalyzed by TCRdb: fastp trimming at Q25, MiXCR alignment, in-frame beta chains only. Identical CDR3 protein sequences are pooled into one entry, listed with their most common genes and DNA. The V and J calls shown here were made by TCRdb, not taken from the authors' results. A total of approximately 200,000 distinct CDR3 sequences appear in this sample, around 95% of them only once. More than 0.09% of the sample is held by the ten biggest clonotypes.

The CDR3 holds 13 amino acids from the cysteine to the phenylalanine. Here the CDR3 DNA is all that survives: 39 bases in frame from base 1. Trimming costs V 2 bases and J 5 bases, and their ends lie 10 bases apart. Overall study results and their limits: The TCR sequencing and HLA analysis was acknowledged to have included a relatively small number of individuals.

High-throughput TCR beta sequencing profiled peripheral blood CD8+ and CD4+ T cells from healthy donors, Susac syndrome patients and multiple sclerosis patients. The multiple sclerosis controls were treatment-naive patients who had stable or active relapsing-remitting disease and met the revised McDonald criteria. Bulk CD8+ and CD4+ T cells were purified magnetically by negative isolation, whereas CD8+ TEMRA cells were enriched by FACS. Blood was collected in EDTA tubes and processed within 24 hours, with PBMCs isolated through density gradient centrifugation. PBMCs intended for TCR sequencing were cryopreserved in liquid nitrogen and were subsequently thawed in a 37 degrees C water bath. The sorted or isolated CD4+, CD8+ and CD8+ TEMRA cells reached a purity of at least 90%.

The sequencing sample was made of CD4+ T cells from PBMCs. This chain is built from TRBV12-3 or TRBV12-4 and TRBJ2-7; no confident D gene assignment can be made. The clonotype comes from a human donor with multiple sclerosis. Here is the DNA: TGTGCCAGCAGTTTAATAAGTGGAGACGAGCAGTACTTC. This is translated as CASSLISGDEQYF.